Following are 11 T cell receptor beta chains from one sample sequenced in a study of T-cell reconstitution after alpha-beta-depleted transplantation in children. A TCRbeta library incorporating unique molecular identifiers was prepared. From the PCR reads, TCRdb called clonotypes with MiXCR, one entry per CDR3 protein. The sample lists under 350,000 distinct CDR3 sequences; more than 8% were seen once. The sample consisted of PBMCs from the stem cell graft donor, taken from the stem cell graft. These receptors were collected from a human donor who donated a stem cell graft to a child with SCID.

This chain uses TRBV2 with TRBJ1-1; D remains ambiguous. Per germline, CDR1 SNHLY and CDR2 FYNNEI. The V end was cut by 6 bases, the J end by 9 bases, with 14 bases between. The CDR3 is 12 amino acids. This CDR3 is CASSVGPGKAFF. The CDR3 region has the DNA TGTGCCAGCAGCGTCGGACCTGGGAAAGCTTTCTTT.

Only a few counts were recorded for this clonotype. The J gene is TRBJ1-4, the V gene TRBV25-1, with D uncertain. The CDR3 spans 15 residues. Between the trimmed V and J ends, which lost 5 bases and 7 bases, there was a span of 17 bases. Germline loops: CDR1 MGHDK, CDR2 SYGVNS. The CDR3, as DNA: TGTGCCAGCAGTAAACCGGGCCCGGCGGGTGAAAAACTGTTTTTT. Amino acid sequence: CASSKPGPAGEKLFF. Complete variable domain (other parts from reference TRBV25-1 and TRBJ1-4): EADIYQTPRYLVIGTGKKITLECSQTMGHDKMYWYQQDPGMELHLIHYSYGVNSTEKGDLSSESTVSRIRTEHFPLTLESARPSHTSQYLCASSKPGPAGEKLFFGSGTQLSVL.

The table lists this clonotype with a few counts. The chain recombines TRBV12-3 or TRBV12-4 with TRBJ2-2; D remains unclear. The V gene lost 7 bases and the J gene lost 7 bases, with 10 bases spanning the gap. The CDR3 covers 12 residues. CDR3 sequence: CASKGAGGELFF. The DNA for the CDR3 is TGTGCCAGCAAGGGTGCTGGCGGGGAGCTGTTTTTT.

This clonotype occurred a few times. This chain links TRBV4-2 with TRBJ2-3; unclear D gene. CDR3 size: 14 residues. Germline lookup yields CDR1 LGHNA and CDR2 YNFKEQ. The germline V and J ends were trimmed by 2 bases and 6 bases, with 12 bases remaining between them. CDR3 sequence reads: CASSQSLDADTQYF. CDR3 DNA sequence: TGTGCCAGCAGCCAAAGCCTAGATGCTGATACGCAGTATTTT.

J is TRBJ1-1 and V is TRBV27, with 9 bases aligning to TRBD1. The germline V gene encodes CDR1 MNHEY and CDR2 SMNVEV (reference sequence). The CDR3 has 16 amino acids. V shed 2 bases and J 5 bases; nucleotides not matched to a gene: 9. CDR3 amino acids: CASSLGRQGDRTEAFF. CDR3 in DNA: TGTGCCAGCAGTTTAGGGCGACAGGGGGATAGGACTGAAGCTTTCTTT.

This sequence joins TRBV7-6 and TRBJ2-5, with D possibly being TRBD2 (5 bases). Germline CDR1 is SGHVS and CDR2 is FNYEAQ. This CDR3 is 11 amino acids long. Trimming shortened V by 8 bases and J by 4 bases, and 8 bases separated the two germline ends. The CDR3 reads CASYEGETQYF. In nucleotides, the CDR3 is TGTGCCAGCTACGAGGGAGAGACCCAGTACTTC.

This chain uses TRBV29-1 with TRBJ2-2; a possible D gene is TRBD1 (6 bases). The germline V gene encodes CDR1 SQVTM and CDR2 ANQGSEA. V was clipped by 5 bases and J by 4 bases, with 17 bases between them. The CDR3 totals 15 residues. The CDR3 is CSVNYRVALTGELFF. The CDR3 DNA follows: TGCAGCGTTAACTACAGGGTAGCCCTCACCGGGGAGCTGTTTTTT.

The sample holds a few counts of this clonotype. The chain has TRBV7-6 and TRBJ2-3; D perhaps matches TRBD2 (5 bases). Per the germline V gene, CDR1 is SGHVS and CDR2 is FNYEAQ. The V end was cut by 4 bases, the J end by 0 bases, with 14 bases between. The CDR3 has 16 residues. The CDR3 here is CASSSHPSGSTDTQYF. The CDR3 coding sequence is TGTGCCAGCAGCTCCCACCCCAGCGGTAGCACAGATACGCAGTATTTT.

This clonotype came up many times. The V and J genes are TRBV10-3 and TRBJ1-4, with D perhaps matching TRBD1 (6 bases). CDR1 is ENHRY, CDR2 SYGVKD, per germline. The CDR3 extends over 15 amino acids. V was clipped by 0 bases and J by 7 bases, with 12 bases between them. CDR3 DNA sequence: TGTGCCATCAGTGAGTCGCGGGGGCTCATTGAAAAACTGTTTTTT. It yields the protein CAISESRGLIEKLFF.

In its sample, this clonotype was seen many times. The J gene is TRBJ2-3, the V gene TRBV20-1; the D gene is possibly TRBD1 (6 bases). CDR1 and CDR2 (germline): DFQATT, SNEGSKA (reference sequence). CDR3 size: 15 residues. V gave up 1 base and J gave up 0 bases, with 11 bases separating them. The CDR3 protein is CSARGRTVSTDTQYF. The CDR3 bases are TGCAGTGCTAGAGGGCGGACAGTCAGCACAGATACGCAGTATTTT.

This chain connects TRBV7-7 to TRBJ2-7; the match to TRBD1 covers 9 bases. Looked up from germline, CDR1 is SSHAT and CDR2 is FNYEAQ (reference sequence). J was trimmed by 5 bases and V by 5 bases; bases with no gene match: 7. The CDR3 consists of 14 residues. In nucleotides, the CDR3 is TGTGCCAGCAGCACAGGACAGGGGAACAACGAGCAGTACTTC. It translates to CASSTGQGNNEQYF.